The 25 T cell receptor beta chains given below trace back to one sample, sequenced in a study of regulatory T cells in long-lasting Graves disease. The authors built TCR beta libraries using iRepertoire HTBI primers and Arm-PCR of CDR3 regions. Via MiXCR, TCRdb re-called the multiplex PCR reads, giving one row per CDR3 protein. The sample contains 350,000 to 450,000 distinct CDR3 sequences, over 15% of which appear only once. Time point meaning: newly diagnosed GD, antithyroid drugs for less than 3 months. With RNA extracted from PBMCs as input, the TCR library was made. This sample also appeared in a second study, on T cells in Graves' hyperthyroidism and ophthalmopathy.

The source material was peripheral blood mononuclear cells (PBMCs), sampled at new diagnosis, from a patient treated with antithyroid drugs. These receptors all come from a middle-aged man with Graves disease.

This clonotype has at least ten counts. The chain combines TRBV10-3 with TRBJ2-5; D may be TRBD1 (6 bases). This CDR3 spans 13 amino acids. Germline V gene data show CDR1 as ENHRY and CDR2 as SYGVKD. V was clipped by 8 bases and J by 2 bases, with 12 bases between them. This CDR3 reads CAIRAQGQETQYF. As DNA, the CDR3 is TGTGCCATCCGGGCACAGGGTCAAGAGACCCAGTACTTC.

This clonotype occurred many times. This chain joins TRBV7-8 and TRBJ1-5, with 12 bases matching TRBD1. The CDR3 has 16 residues. Trimming removed 5 bases from V and 6 bases from J; junction bases left unmatched: 8. The germline V gene encodes CDR1 SGHVS and CDR2 FQNEAQ. CDR3 bases: TGTGCCAGCAGCCGCGGGACAGGGGGCGACTTTCAGCCCCAGCATTTT. As protein: CASSRGTGGDFQPQHF. The full variable domain, completed using reference TRBV7-8 and TRBJ1-5, is GAGVSQSPRYKVAKRGQDVALRCDPISGHVSLFWYQQALGQGPEFLTYFQNEAQLDKSGLPSDRFFAERPEGSVSTLKIQRTQQEDSAVYLCASSRGTGGDFQPQHFGDGTRLSIL.

This clonotype occurred many times. The gene calls are TRBV28 and TRBJ2-1; 7 bases fit TRBD2. The CDR3 covers 13 residues. CDR1 is MDHEN, CDR2 SYDVKM, per germline. V lost 7 bases, J lost 6 bases, and 6 bases stayed unmatched. The CDR3 bases are TGTGCCAGCACTTGGGGGAGGGGCAATGAGCAGTTCTTC. Protein sequence: CASTWGRGNEQFF.

Only a few counts were recorded for this clonotype. The rearrangement uses TRBV7-9 and TRBJ2-7; the match to TRBD2 covers 11 bases. Germline V CDR1 and CDR2: SEHNR, FQNEAQ (reference sequence). This CDR3 has 17 residues. The V segment lost 0 bases and the J segment 4 bases; nucleotides outside the gene matches: 8. CDR3 coding DNA: TGTGCCAGCAGCTTAGCGGGTGGTCTAGCGGGGGGTTACGAGCAGTACTTC. This gives the protein CASSLAGGLAGGYEQYF. Based on the CDR3 plus reference TRBV7-9 and TRBJ2-7, the full variable domain is DTGVSQNPRHKITKRGQNVTFRCDPISEHNRLYWYRQTLGQGPEFLTYFQNEAQLEKSRLLSDRFSAERPKGSFSTLEIQRTEQGDSAMYLCASSLAGGLAGGYEQYFGPGTRLTVT.

Of note for this clonotype: A read error is possible here, since a much larger clone lies one base away. This chain joins TRBV29-1 and TRBJ2-1; D might be TRBD2 (7 bases). V was shortened by 4 bases and J by 8 bases, with 18 bases between the two germline ends. Germline V CDR1 and CDR2: SQVTM, ANQGSEA. The CDR3 spans 14 residues. The CDR3 DNA follows: TGCAGCGTTGGTGGACTAGTGGGGGGCGATGAGCAGTTCTTC. Translation: CSVGGLVGGDEQFF.

This clonotype was seen ten or more times. The chain carries TRBV4-2 and TRBJ2-5, with 8 bases fitting TRBD1. This CDR3 comprises 17 residues. CDR1 LGHNA and CDR2 YNFKEQ come from the germline V gene. Germline trimming cut 0 bases from V and 5 bases from J; bases unmatched to any gene: 11. CDR3 sequence: CASSQDLGRTGRETQYF. DNA for the CDR3: TGTGCCAGCAGCCAAGATCTCGGCCGGACAGGGCGGGAGACCCAGTACTTC.

This clonotype was recorded at least ten times. The chain combines TRBV18 with TRBJ2-2; D unresolved. This CDR3 has 16 residues. Trimming removed 2 bases at V and 1 base at J, with 11 bases between. CDR1 and CDR2 from the germline V gene are KGHSH and LQKENI. The CDR3 sequence: CASSPIGRLNTGELFF. CDR3 bases: TGTGCCAGCTCACCAATAGGCCGGCTGAACACCGGGGAGCTGTTTTTT. The whole variable domain, filled in from reference TRBV18 and TRBJ2-2, reads NAGVMQNPRHLVRRRGQEARLRCSPMKGHSHVYWYRQLPEEGLKFMVYLQKENIIDESGMPKERFSAEFPKEGPSILRIQQVVRGDSAAYFCASSPIGRLNTGELFFGEGSRLTVL.

This clonotype was seen at least ten times. The chain links TRBV28 to TRBJ1-5; D not resolved. The CDR3 spans 13 residues. Germline assignment: CDR1 MDHEN and CDR2 SYDVKM. V was clipped by 6 bases and J by 5 bases, with 11 bases between them. The CDR3 loop reads CASRIQSHQPQHF. CDR3 in DNA: TGTGCCAGCAGGATACAATCACATCAGCCCCAGCATTTT.

Notes on this clonotype: This may be a read error, as it is one base from a much larger clone. The rearrangement joins TRBV6-2 or TRBV6-3 to TRBJ1-2, with D uncertain. CDR1 and CDR2 (germline): MNHEY, SVGEGT. This CDR3 contains 15 residues. The CDR3 DNA reads as TGTGCCAGCAGTCTTGAGGGAGAGGGAAACTATGGCCACACCTTC. Amino acids: CASSLEGEGNYGHTF.

The gene calls are TRBV10-3 and TRBJ2-7; 13 nucleotides line up with TRBD2. Germline CDR1 reads ENHRY; CDR2 reads SYGVKD. The ends lost 3 bases at V and 4 bases at J; junction bases unmatched: 6. This CDR3 has 16 residues. The CDR3 DNA reads as TGTGCCATCAGTGACCAGACTAGCGGGGGGAAGTACGAGCAGTACTTC. Encoded protein: CAISDQTSGGKYEQYF.

This clonotype was counted at least ten times. V usage is TRBV2 and J usage is TRBJ1-2; weak D call: TRBD1 (5 bases). V lost 4 bases to trimming and J lost 3 bases, with 9 bases between them. The CDR3 totals 13 residues. CDR1 is SNHLY and CDR2 is FYNNEI in the germline V gene. The CDR3 protein is CASSVEQDYGYTF. The CDR3 nucleotides are TGTGCCAGCAGTGTTGAACAGGACTATGGCTACACCTTC. Variable domain in full (rest from reference TRBV2 and TRBJ1-2): EPEVTQTPSHQVTQMGQEVILRCVPISNHLYFYWYRQILGQKVEFLVSFYNNEISEKSEIFDDQFSVERPDGSNFTLKIRSTKLEDSAMYFCASSVEQDYGYTFGSGTRLTVV.

Concerning this clonotype itself: This likely stems from a read error, as it lies one base from a far larger clone. The genes are TRBV12-3 or TRBV12-4 and TRBJ2-1; no definite D call. The closer fit of TRBJ2-7 to the DNA end suggests the J call may be wrong. CDR3 size: 11 residues. The CDR3 loop is CASSLYNEQYF. In DNA form, the CDR3 reads TGTGCCAGCAGTTTATACAATGAGCAGTACTTC.

This clonotype came up many times. The V call is TRBV5-1, the J call TRBJ2-5; D might be TRBD1 (5 bases). V lost 6 bases to trimming and J lost 1 base, with 10 bases between them. CDR1 SGHRS and CDR2 YFSETQ come from the germline V gene. The CDR3 runs 13 residues. DNA for the CDR3: TGCGCCAGCAACGAAGACAGCCAAGAGACCCAGTACTTC. Its protein product is CASNEDSQETQYF.

The genes are TRBV29-1 and TRBJ2-6; D not certain. This CDR3 region has 12 residues. Trimming stripped 4 bases from V and 4 bases from J, with 5 bases between. Germline CDR1 SQVTM, CDR2 ANQGSEA. In DNA form, the CDR3 reads TGCAGCGTTGCCCAGGGGGCCAACGTCCTGACTTTC. It encodes CSVAQGANVLTF.

The chain recombines TRBV6-2 or TRBV6-3 with TRBJ2-3; the match to TRBD2 covers 11 bases. The CDR3 contains 17 residues. Germline loops: CDR1 MNHEY, CDR2 SVGEGT. With 2 bases clipped from V and 0 bases from J, the junction kept 4 bases outside the gene matches. In DNA form, the CDR3 reads TGTGCCAGCAGTTACGCCGGGACTAGCGGTAGCACAGATACGCAGTATTTT. It encodes CASSYAGTSGSTDTQYF.

The chain carries TRBV7-9 and TRBJ2-2; D might be TRBD2 (5 bases). Trimming took 5 bases from V and 8 from J, leaving 9 bases between them. CDR1 and CDR2 from the germline V gene are SEHNR and FQNEAQ (reference sequence). The CDR3 has 12 amino acids. CDR3: CASSPEGGELFF. The CDR3 DNA is TGTGCCAGCAGCCCCGAGGGTGGGGAGCTGTTTTTT.

This chain uses TRBV29-1 with TRBJ1-1; possibly TRBD1 for D (6 bases). Deletions cut 3 bases from V and 11 bases from J, with 19 bases between. Germline CDR1 reads SQVTM; CDR2 reads ANQGSEA. This CDR3 spans 13 amino acids. This CDR3 is CSVDAGWGARAFF. DNA for the CDR3: TGCAGCGTTGACGCAGGTTGGGGGGCGCGGGCTTTCTTT.

This clonotype has ten or more counts. CDR3 protein: CSAEGGKTQYF. DNA for the CDR3: TGCAGTGCGGAGGGGGGGAAGACCCAGTACTTC. J is TRBJ2-1 and V is TRBV20-1; weak D call: TRBD2 (7 bases). The end of the DNA fits TRBJ2-5 better, so the J call may be wrong. The CDR3 is 11 amino acids. The germline gives CDR1 DFQATT, CDR2 SNEGSKA (reference sequence).

The genes are TRBV4-1 and TRBJ1-3; 8 bases map to TRBD1. Per the germline V gene, CDR1 is MGHRA and CDR2 is YSYEKL. After removal of 4 bases from V and 3 bases from J, the junction contained 5 bases not matched to a gene. This CDR3 has 15 amino acids. The CDR3: CASSPDRDVGNTIYF. The CDR3 bases are TGCGCCAGCAGCCCGGACAGGGATGTTGGAAACACCATATATTTT.

This clonotype was counted at least ten times. The chain carries TRBV7-6 and TRBJ2-5; either TRBD1 or TRBD2 may fit D (5 bases each). V was trimmed by 5 bases and J by 3 bases, leaving 16 bases between them. This CDR3 is built from 15 residues. Germline assignment: CDR1 SGHVS and CDR2 FNYEAQ. For the CDR3, the DNA is TGTGCCAGCAGCGAAGCGTTTGGGGACGAAGAGACCCAGTACTTC. It specifies CASSEAFGDEETQYF. The whole variable domain, filled in from reference TRBV7-6 and TRBJ2-5, reads GAGVSQSPRYKVTKRGQDVALRCDPISGHVSLYWYRQALGQGPEFLTYFNYEAQQDKSGLPNDRFSAERPEGSISTLTIQRTEQRDSAMYRCASSEAFGDEETQYFGPGTRLLVL.

Details on this clonotype: One base away lies a much larger clone, so this may be a sequencing read error. The V call is TRBV20-1, the J call TRBJ2-3, with D possibly TRBD2 on 6 matching bases. V was pared by 5 bases and J by 2 bases, with 17 bases between. This CDR3 is built from 15 residues. Germline-derived CDR1 and CDR2 are DFQATT and SNEGSKA (reference sequence). CDR3 region: CSAGLGGQDTDTQYF. The CDR3 DNA reads TGCAGTGCTGGTTTGGGGGGTCAGGACACAGATACGCAGTATTTT.

V and J are TRBV10-2 and TRBJ2-1; tentatively, D is TRBD2 (7 bases). The CDR3 runs 16 residues. Germline-derived CDR1 and CDR2 are WSHSY and SAAADI. Between the trimmed V and J ends, which lost 6 bases and 5 bases, there was a span of 20 bases. The CDR3 DNA follows: TGCGCCAGCAGCCACCTCGGGCGGGGGCGCAACAATGAGCAGTTCTTC. It translates to CASSHLGRGRNNEQFF.

This clonotype was seen more than once but under ten times. The chain uses TRBV20-1 and TRBJ2-5; 7 bases match TRBD1. J lost 0 bases, V lost 1 base, and 5 bases had no gene match. This CDR3 comprises 15 residues. CDR1 is DFQATT and CDR2 is SNEGSKA in the germline V gene (reference sequence). The CDR3 DNA sequence: TGCAGTGCTAGAGTAGGGGGCAGGTACCAAGAGACCCAGTACTTC. It yields the protein CSARVGGRYQETQYF.

V usage is TRBV15 and J usage is TRBJ1-2, with D possibly TRBD1 on 5 matching bases. In germline, CDR1 is LNHNV, CDR2 YYDKDF (reference sequence). The CDR3 sequence is 12 residues long. V was shortened by 9 bases and J by 5 bases, with 13 bases between the two germline ends. The CDR3 sequence is CATRKDKYGYTF. The CDR3 nucleotides read TGTGCCACTAGAAAGGACAAATATGGCTACACCTTC.

This clonotype was counted ten times or more. The rearrangement links TRBV9 to TRBJ2-3, with TRBD2 matching over 9 bases. CDR3 length equals 16 residues. V shed 0 bases and J 2 bases; nucleotides not matched to a gene: 4. In germline, CDR1 is SGDLS, CDR2 YYNGEE. CDR3 nucleotide sequence: TGTGCCAGCAGCGTAGCAAGCGGGGGGTCCACAGATACGCAGTATTTT. Translating gives CASSVASGGSTDTQYF.